The rows below give T cell receptor beta chains drawn from one sample of a study of shared clonotypes between healthy human individuals. The repertoire was sequenced with immunoSEQ multiplex PCR; TCRdb's copy has only in-frame clones and lacks some. Altogether around 2.1 million clones are present, under 97% being singletons, with the ten largest covering 0.1% to 0.15%. What was sequenced was naive CD4+ T cells sorted from blood. The receptors originated from a man aged 18-30 years in good health. CDR3s include the opening cysteine and the closing phenylalanine or tryptophan. D genes are given only for firm matches. Only part of the rows carry a size: once, few, many, or a class if the clone is expanded.

>TRBJ2-1|NA|TRBV27|NA
TGTGCCAGCAGTTTCAACAGGGTCAATGAGCAGTTCTTC
CASSFNRVNEQFF
>TRBJ1-2|NA|TRBV5-1|TRBD1
TGCGCCAGCGGACGGGACAGCGGAGGGGACACCTTC
CASGRDSGGDTF
>TRBJ2-1|NA|TRBV7-9|NA
TGTGCCAGCAGTCGGGACGGGAGCTCCTACAATGAGCAGTTCTTC
CASSRDGSSYNEQFF
>TRBJ1-2|NA|TRBV5-4|NA
TGTGCCAGCAGCTTGGGGGACTATGGCTACACCTTC
CASSLGDYGYTF
>TRBJ2-2|NA|TRBV6-1|NA
TGTGCCAGCCACCGGGACGGCCTTTATCCCGGGGAGCTGTTTTTT
CASHRDGLYPGELFF
>TRBJ1-2|NA|TRBV11-2|NA
TGTGCCAGCAGCTTGGGGCCCCATGCTAACTATGGCTACACCTTC
CASSLGPHANYGYTF
>TRBJ2-7|NA|TRBV27|TRBD1
TGTGCCAGCAGTTTAGAGCCGGGACAGCCATATCAGTACTTC
CASSLEPGQPYQYF
>TRBJ2-3|NA|TRBV5-8|TRBD2
TGTGCCAGCAGCTTGCGACTAGCGGGGGAGGGTACGCAGTATTTT
CASSLRLAGEGTQYF
>TRBJ2-3|NA|TRBV5-4|NA
TGTGCCAGCAGCTTGGTCGCCTACACAGATACGCAGTATTTT
CASSLVAYTDTQYF
>TRBJ1-1|NA|TRBV10-3|NA
TGTGCCATCAGTATGGACCGCACTGAAGCTTTCTTT
CAISMDRTEAFF
>TRBJ2-4|NA|TRBV29-1|NA
TGCAGCGTTGAATTCCAGAACATTCAGTACTTC
CSVEFQNIQYF
>TRBJ2-2|NA|TRBV6-5|TRBD2
TGTGCCAGCAGTTACTCGAGTGGACTAGCGTACGGGGAGCTGTTTTTT
CASSYSSGLAYGELFF
>TRBJ2-2|NA|TRBV5-8|TRBD2
TGTGCCAGCAGCTTGCTAGCGGGATTGTCCGGGGAGCTGTTTTTT
CASSLLAGLSGELFF
>TRBJ2-7|NA|TRBV7-2|NA
TGTGCCAGCAGCTTAAGACAGGTCACATCCTACGAGCAGTACTTC
CASSLRQVTSYEQYF
>TRBJ1-5|NA|TRBV18|TRBD1
TGTGCCAGCTCAGGACAGGGAGATAGCAATCAGCCCCAGCATTTT
CASSGQGDSNQPQHF
>TRBJ2-7|NA|TRBV5-1|TRBD1
TGCGCCAGCAGCTCGGGGACAGGGGGCTCGTACGAGCAGTACTTC
CASSSGTGGSYEQYF
>TRBJ1-2|NA|TRBV5-4|TRBD1
TGTGCCAGCAGACCTGGACAGGGGCGCTCTGGCTACACCTTC
CASRPGQGRSGYTF
>TRBJ2-7|NA|TRBV29-1|NA
TGCAGCGTTGTAGGGCAGAACTACGAGCAGTACTTC
CSVVGQNYEQYF
>TRBJ1-4|NA|TRBV7-8|TRBD1
TGTGCCAGCAGCTTAGGTGGGACAGGGAACGAAAAACTGTTTTTT
CASSLGGTGNEKLFF
>TRBJ2-7|NA|TRBV11-2|NA
TGTGCCAGCAGCTCCCCCCGGATCTACGAGCAGTACTTC
CASSSPRIYEQYF
>TRBJ2-5|NA|TRBV5-4|NA
TGTGCCAGCAGCTTGTGGGAATCGGAGACCCAGTACTTC
CASSLWESETQYF
>TRBJ2-7|NA|TRBV5-5|TRBD1
TGTGCCAGCAGCTTGGCGGGGACAGGGGCCTTCCTTACCGAGCAGTACTTC
CASSLAGTGAFLTEQYF
>TRBJ1-6|NA|TRBV19|NA
TGTGCCAGTAGTATGGATATAGTCTATAATTCACCCCTCCACTTT
CASSMDIVYNSPLHF
>TRBJ2-2|once|TRBV18|NA
TGTGCCAGCTCACCTCTTGGACAGCTCACCGGGGAGCTGTTTTTT
CASSPLGQLTGELFF
>TRBJ2-7|NA|TRBV19|NA
TGTGCCAGTAGTATGGTTCAGCGCAACTCCTACGAGCAGTACTTC
CASSMVQRNSYEQYF
>TRBJ2-1|NA|TRBV5-4|NA
TGTGCCAGCAGCTCAGGACACGAGCCTCACCGGGAGCAGTTCTTC
CASSSGHEPHREQFF
>TRBJ1-4|NA|TRBV27|NA
TGTGCCAGCAGCCCACAGGGTGGTGGGGAAAAACTGTTTTTT
CASSPQGGGEKLFF
>TRBJ2-5|once|TRBV27|NA
TGTGCCAGCAGGACGCACAATAGCGGCCAAGAGACCCAGTACTTC
CASRTHNSGQETQYF
>TRBJ1-1|NA|TRBV2|NA
TGTGCCAGCAGTGATCGCAGGGGCAGCACTGAAGCTTTCTTT
CASSDRRGSTEAFF
>TRBJ1-1|NA|TRBV9|NA
TGTGCCAGCAGCGTAGATGGGGTGGAAGGACGCGGAGCTTTCTTT
CASSVDGVEGRGAFF
>TRBJ2-7|NA|TRBV4-1|NA
TGCGCCAGCAGCCGCAGTCGGGGCAGTCGCTACGAGCAGTACTTC
CASSRSRGSRYEQYF
>TRBJ1-1|NA|TRBV2|NA
TGTGCCAGCAGGGGGGACGGGGGTGGCACTGAAGCTTTCTTT
CASRGDGGGTEAFF
>TRBJ1-3|NA|TRBV5-1|NA
TGCGCCAGCAGCTTGGGTCTGGTGGGAGGAAACACCATATATTTT
CASSLGLVGGNTIYF
>TRBJ2-1|NA|TRBV7-9|NA
TGTGCCAGCAGCCGCTTGGCAGGGATTATCTACAATGAGCAGTTCTTC
CASSRLAGIIYNEQFF